A selection of T cell receptor beta chains follows, all from one sample in a study of graft-versus-host responses after intestinal transplantation. For these receptors, no antigen is known. Sequencing was performed with immunoSEQ multiplex PCR; in TCRdb, only in-frame clones are kept and a portion is missing. The sample records 30,000 or so clones, about four fifths being singletons. Sequenced material: unstimulated CD8+ T cells sorted from spleen or lymph node cells, taken before intestinal transplant. Source of these receptors: a human donor who received an intestinal transplant. Each CDR3 is given with its conserved first and last residue. Each record gives: D gene, clone size, J gene, V gene, CDR3 protein, CDR3 DNA. D genes are given only for firm matches. Where a row states a size, it is once, few, many or the class of an expanded clone; other rows omit it.

D gene: NA
clone size: few
J gene: TRBJ2-3
V gene: TRBV29-1
CDR3 protein: CSVPGTPALSQYF
CDR3 DNA: TGCAGCGTCCCCGGGACTCCCGCGTTGTCGCAGTATTTT

D gene: NA
clone size: NA
J gene: TRBJ2-7
V gene: TRBV6-5
CDR3 protein: CASSHSYEQYF
CDR3 DNA: TGTGCCAGCAGTCATAGCTACGAGCAGTACTTC

D gene: TRBD2
clone size: few
J gene: TRBJ2-7
V gene: TRBV4-2
CDR3 protein: CASSQGLAADEQYF
CDR3 DNA: TGTGCCAGCAGCCAAGGACTAGCAGCCGACGAGCAGTACTTC

D gene: TRBD1
clone size: NA
J gene: TRBJ2-1
V gene: TRBV2
CDR3 protein: CASSERDRTGEQFF
CDR3 DNA: TGTGCCAGCAGTGAGAGGGACCGGACAGGGGAGCAGTTCTTC

D gene: NA
clone size: NA
J gene: TRBJ1-6
V gene: TRBV18
CDR3 protein: CASSPTGLRSPLHF
CDR3 DNA: TGTGCCAGCTCACCAACAGGGTTAAGGTCACCCCTCCACTTT

D gene: NA
clone size: NA
J gene: TRBJ2-3
V gene: TRBV2
CDR3 protein: CASSSGTTDTQYF
CDR3 DNA: TGTGCCAGCAGTTCCGGGACTACAGATACGCAGTATTTT

D gene: NA
clone size: NA
J gene: TRBJ2-5
V gene: TRBV6-5
CDR3 protein: CASSYSAGQGWETQYF
CDR3 DNA: TGTGCCAGCAGTTACTCGGCAGGCCAGGGGTGGGAGACCCAGTACTTC

D gene: NA
clone size: few
J gene: TRBJ1-3
V gene: TRBV6-6
CDR3 protein: CASSYSSPFSGNTIYF
CDR3 DNA: TGTGCCAGCAGTTACTCTAGTCCATTTTCTGGAAACACCATATATTTT

D gene: NA
clone size: NA
J gene: TRBJ2-7
V gene: TRBV6-6
CDR3 protein: CASRTGLNYEQYF
CDR3 DNA: TGTGCCAGCAGAACAGGGTTAAACTACGAGCAGTACTTC

D gene: TRBD1
clone size: NA
J gene: TRBJ2-1
V gene: TRBV28
CDR3 protein: CASSFLEGARDEQFF
CDR3 DNA: TGTGCCAGCAGTTTTCTTGAGGGGGCAAGGGATGAGCAGTTCTTC

D gene: NA
clone size: few
J gene: TRBJ1-5
V gene: TRBV27
CDR3 protein: CASKKGDYSNQPQHF
CDR3 DNA: TGTGCCAGCAAAAAGGGGGATTATAGCAATCAGCCCCAGCATTTT

D gene: TRBD2
clone size: NA
J gene: TRBJ2-7
V gene: TRBV7-6
CDR3 protein: CASSLGSGGPPFEQYF
CDR3 DNA: TGTGCCAGCAGCTTAGGGTCGGGAGGGCCCCCTTTCGAGCAGTACTTC

D gene: NA
clone size: few
J gene: TRBJ1-5
V gene: TRBV30
CDR3 protein: CAGESMLQPQHF
CDR3 DNA: TGTGCCGGGGAGAGTATGCTTCAGCCCCAGCATTTT

D gene: NA
clone size: NA
J gene: TRBJ2-7
V gene: TRBV7-6
CDR3 protein: CASSLAGHAYEQYF
CDR3 DNA: TGTGCCAGCAGCTTAGCGGGGCACGCCTACGAGCAGTACTTC

D gene: TRBD1
clone size: few
J gene: TRBJ2-7
V gene: TRBV7-6
CDR3 protein: CASSLKAGGYYEQYF
CDR3 DNA: TGTGCCAGCAGCTTAAAGGCAGGGGGTTACTACGAGCAGTACTTC

D gene: NA
clone size: NA
J gene: TRBJ2-7
V gene: TRBV11-2
CDR3 protein: CASSLIDEQYF
CDR3 DNA: TGTGCCAGCAGCTTAATCGACGAGCAGTACTTC

D gene: TRBD2
clone size: NA
J gene: TRBJ2-6
V gene: TRBV4-1
CDR3 protein: CASSHPGLAGPLTF
CDR3 DNA: TGCGCCAGCAGCCATCCGGGGCTAGCGGGCCCCTTGACTTTC

D gene: NA
clone size: NA
J gene: TRBJ2-7
V gene: TRBV6-6
CDR3 protein: CASSYSTGEQYF
CDR3 DNA: TGTGCCAGCAGTTACTCGACTGGGGAGCAGTACTTC

D gene: TRBD1
clone size: NA
J gene: TRBJ2-5
V gene: TRBV5-1
CDR3 protein: CASSSGQGKETQYF
CDR3 DNA: TGCGCCAGCAGCTCAGGACAGGGCAAAGAGACCCAGTACTTC

D gene: TRBD2
clone size: NA
J gene: TRBJ2-1
V gene: TRBV6-1
CDR3 protein: CASSETGLAGGRGEQFF
CDR3 DNA: TGTGCCAGCAGTGAAACGGGACTAGCGGGAGGGCGGGGTGAGCAGTTCTTC

D gene: NA
clone size: NA
J gene: TRBJ2-5
V gene: TRBV28
CDR3 protein: CASSRMTEYQETQYF
CDR3 DNA: TGTGCCAGCAGTCGGATGACAGAGTACCAAGAGACCCAGTACTTC

D gene: TRBD1
clone size: NA
J gene: TRBJ2-7
V gene: TRBV30
CDR3 protein: CAWSALGQVQYF
CDR3 DNA: TGTGCCTGGAGTGCCTTGGGACAGGTTCAGTACTTC

D gene: TRBD2
clone size: NA
J gene: TRBJ2-7
V gene: TRBV6-1
CDR3 protein: CASSDPASGIYEQYF
CDR3 DNA: TGTGCCAGCAGTGACCCGGCTAGCGGGATATACGAGCAGTACTTC

D gene: NA
clone size: NA
J gene: TRBJ2-1
V gene: TRBV19
CDR3 protein: CASSIRGGAYNEQFF
CDR3 DNA: TGTGCCAGTAGTATTAGAGGGGGGGCTTACAATGAGCAGTTCTTC

D gene: NA
clone size: NA
J gene: TRBJ2-2
V gene: TRBV9
CDR3 protein: CASSVTGTLLGTGELFF
CDR3 DNA: TGTGCCAGCAGCGTAACCGGGACTTTGCTTGGGACCGGGGAGCTGTTTTTT

D gene: TRBD2
clone size: once
J gene: TRBJ2-7
V gene: TRBV11-2
CDR3 protein: CASSLWPGGPGYEQYF
CDR3 DNA: TGTGCCAGCAGCTTATGGCCGGGGGGGCCGGGATACGAGCAGTACTTC